This passage covers 14 T cell receptor beta chains from one sample sequenced in a study of blood T cell repertoires in COVID-19. Libraries were prepared by immunoSEQ multiplex PCR; TCRdb keeps only in-frame clonotypes and omits some of them. This table has fewer than 80,000 clones, approximately 92% appearing once. What was sequenced was peripheral blood. The receptor set was obtained from a human donor in a cohort sampled during active COVID-19.

The V and J genes are TRBV5-6 and TRBJ1-1; the D gene is possibly TRBD1 (5 bases). There are 15 residues in the CDR3. CDR1 and CDR2 from the germline V gene are SGHDT and YYEEEE. Trimming took off 1 base at V and 0 bases at J, with 10 bases between the two ends. The DNA for the CDR3 is TGTGCCAGCAGCTTGAGCAGGGCCATGAACACTGAAGCTTTCTTT. Amino acids: CASSLSRAMNTEAFF.

This clone was seen once. The chain combines TRBV5-4 with TRBJ1-2; a weak D match, TRBD1 (5 bases). Germline assignment: CDR1 SGHNT and CDR2 YYREEE (reference sequence). CDR3 length: 15 amino acids. V was shortened by 0 bases and J by 5 bases, with 14 bases between the two germline ends. The CDR3 DNA reads TGTGCCAGCAGCTTGGCGGGGCAGGAGGGGTATGGCTACACCTTC. Translation: CASSLAGQEGYGYTF. Filled out from reference TRBV5-4 and TRBJ1-2, the complete variable domain reads ETGVTQSPTHLIKTRGQQVTLRCSSQSGHNTVSWYQQALGQGPQFIFQYYREEENGRGNFPPRFSGLQFPNYSSELNVNALELDDSALYLCASSLAGQEGYGYTFGSGTRLTVV.

The genes are TRBV11-2 and TRBJ2-3; 7 nucleotides line up with TRBD1. The CDR3 consists of 16 residues. Germline CDR1 reads SGHAT; CDR2 reads FQNNGV. Trimming cost V 0 bases and J 5 bases; bases outside gene matches: 8. This chain's CDR3 is CASSLDPGRQGDTQYF. DNA for the CDR3: TGTGCCAGCAGCTTAGATCCGGGTAGACAGGGAGATACGCAGTATTTT.

The V and J genes are TRBV19 and TRBJ2-6, with 14 bases fitting TRBD2. The germline gives CDR1 LNHDA, CDR2 SQIVND (reference sequence). The length of the CDR3 is 20 residues. V was pared by 2 bases and J by 0 bases, with 6 bases of the junction left unmatched. The CDR3: CASSINNGLAGGSGANVLTF. The CDR3 DNA sequence: TGTGCCAGTAGTATAAATAATGGACTAGCGGGGGGCTCTGGGGCCAACGTCCTGACTTTC.

This sequence joins TRBV5-1 and TRBJ1-3; possible D gene TRBD1, 6 bases. The ends were cut back, 1 base at V and 0 bases at J, with 11 bases in the middle. Germline lookup yields CDR1 SGHRS and CDR2 YFSETQ. This CDR3 has 16 residues. Written as DNA, the CDR3 is TGCGCCAGCAGCTTGAGTACAGGGAGCTCTGGAAACACCATATATTTT. It translates to CASSLSTGSSGNTIYF. Based on the CDR3 plus reference TRBV5-1 and TRBJ1-3, the full variable domain is KAGVTQTPRYLIKTRGQQVTLSCSPISGHRSVSWYQQTPGQGLQFLFEYFSETQRNKGNFPGRFSGRQFSNSRSEMNVSTLELGDSALYLCASSLSTGSSGNTIYFGEGSWLTVV.

V usage is TRBV5-1 and J usage is TRBJ1-1; D possibly corresponds to TRBD1 (6 bases). Trimming pared 7 bases from V and 1 base from J, leaving 11 bases between. The CDR3 loop spans 13 amino acids. From germline, CDR1 is SGHRS and CDR2 YFSETQ. In DNA, the CDR3 is TGCGCCAGCCGAGGACAGCCGAACACTGAAGCTTTCTTT. Translation: CASRGQPNTEAFF.

The J gene is TRBJ1-3, the V gene TRBV6-5; no clear D. Germline CDR1 and CDR2: MNHEY and SVGAGI. Deletions cut 8 bases from V and 0 bases from J, with 11 bases between. The CDR3 has 14 residues. DNA for the CDR3: TGTGCCAGCGGTCCGTCCAGCTCTGGAAACACCATATATTTT. It is translated as CASGPSSSGNTIYF.

The chain has TRBV12-5 and TRBJ1-1, with D possibly TRBD1 on 6 matching bases. CDR1 and CDR2 from the germline V gene are LGHNT and FRNRAP. This CDR3 has 11 residues. V dropped 6 bases and J dropped 8 bases, with 10 bases sitting between them. This CDR3 reads CASGLGQEAFF. CDR3 in DNA: TGTGCTAGTGGCCTCGGACAGGAAGCTTTCTTT.

The V call is TRBV9, the J call TRBJ2-7; 9 positions match TRBD1. The CDR3 is 13 residues long. Germline loops: CDR1 SGDLS, CDR2 YYNGEE. Trimming removed 3 bases from V and 7 bases from J; junction bases left unmatched: 5. The CDR3 region is CASSGTGVGEQYF. The CDR3 DNA reads as TGTGCCAGCAGCGGGACAGGGGTGGGGGAGCAGTACTTC.

The rearrangement joins TRBV5-5 to TRBJ1-2, with D perhaps TRBD1 (6 bases). V lost 3 bases and J 2 bases, leaving 8 bases between the germline ends. There are 13 residues in the CDR3. Germline assignment: CDR1 SGHKS and CDR2 YYEKEE (reference sequence). CDR3 sequence (DNA): TGTGCCAGCAGCTCGGGACAAAACTATGGCTACACCTTC. It specifies CASSSGQNYGYTF. The full variable domain, rest sourced from reference TRBV5-5 and TRBJ1-2, is DAGVTQSPTHLIKTRGQQVTLRCSPISGHKSVSWYQQVLGQGPQFIFQYYEKEERGRGNFPDRFSARQFPNYSSELNVNALLLGDSALYLCASSSGQNYGYTFGSGTRLTVV.

V is TRBV3-1 (or the pseudogene TRBV3-2) and J is TRBJ2-5, with a possible D match to TRBD2 (5 bases). This CDR3 has 14 residues. CDR1 and CDR2 (germline): LGHDT, YNNKEL (reference sequence). Trimming pared 2 bases from V and 5 bases from J, leaving 12 bases between. In DNA, the CDR3 is TGTGCCAGCAGCCAACAGCCCGAGGGCGAGACCCAGTACTTC. It codes for CASSQQPEGETQYF.

The chain is built from TRBV5-5 and TRBJ2-3, with 7 positions matching TRBD2. CDR1 SGHKS and CDR2 YYEKEE come from the germline V gene (reference sequence). Trimming removed 5 bases from V and 8 bases from J; junction bases left unmatched: 8. The CDR3 loop spans 13 amino acids. The CDR3 region has the DNA TGTGCCAGCAGTCTGAGCGGGGACCCTACGCAGTATTTT. This gives the protein CASSLSGDPTQYF.

This clone was seen more than once but under ten times. The chain links TRBV3-1 (or the pseudogene TRBV3-2) to TRBJ2-7; a weak D match, TRBD2 (5 bases). Trimming shortened V by 4 bases and J by 6 bases, and 10 bases separated the two germline ends. The length of the CDR3 is 12 residues. Germline values: CDR1 LGHDT, CDR2 YNNKEL (reference sequence). CDR3 region: CASSLGLREQYF. In DNA, the CDR3 is TGTGCCAGCAGCCTTGGACTGCGCGAGCAGTACTTC.

J is TRBJ2-5 and V is TRBV5-4; 10 nucleotides align to TRBD1. CDR1 is SGHNT and CDR2 is YYREEE in the germline V gene (reference sequence). This CDR3 has 15 amino acids. With 0 bases clipped from V and 3 bases from J, the junction kept 2 bases outside the gene matches. In DNA form, the CDR3 reads TGTGCCAGCAGCTTGGAAGGGACAGGGGAAGAGACCCAGTACTTC. The encoded protein is CASSLEGTGEETQYF.